This T cell receptor (beta chain) originates from a study of blood T cell repertoires in COVID-19. The repertoire was sequenced with immunoSEQ multiplex PCR; TCRdb's copy has only in-frame clones and lacks some. The sample consists of fewer than 300,000 clones, 90% of them appearing once. The V end was cut by 9 bases, the J end by 7 bases, with 14 bases between. Germline lookup yields CDR1 KGHDR and CDR2 SFDVKD. The CDR3 sequence is 12 residues long. This receptor was taken from a woman aged 45-65 years with COVID-19, enrolled during active disease. The J gene is TRBJ2-5, the V gene TRBV24-1, with D perhaps TRBD1 (6 bases). Sample: peripheral blood. The CDR3 coding sequence is TGTGCCACCCAGGACAGCGCAAGGACCCAGTACTTC. Translated: CATQDSARTQYF.